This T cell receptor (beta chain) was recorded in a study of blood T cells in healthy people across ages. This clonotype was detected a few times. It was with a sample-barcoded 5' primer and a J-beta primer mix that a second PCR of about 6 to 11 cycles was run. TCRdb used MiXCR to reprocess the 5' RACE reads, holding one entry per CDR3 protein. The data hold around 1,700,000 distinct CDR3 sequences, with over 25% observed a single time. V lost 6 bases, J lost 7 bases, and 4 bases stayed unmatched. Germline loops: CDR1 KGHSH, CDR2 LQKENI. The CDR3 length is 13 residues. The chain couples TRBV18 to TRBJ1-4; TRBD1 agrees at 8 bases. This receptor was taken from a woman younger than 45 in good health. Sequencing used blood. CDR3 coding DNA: TGTGCCAGCTCGACAGGGGCTAGTGAAAAACTGTTTTTT. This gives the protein CASSTGASEKLFF.